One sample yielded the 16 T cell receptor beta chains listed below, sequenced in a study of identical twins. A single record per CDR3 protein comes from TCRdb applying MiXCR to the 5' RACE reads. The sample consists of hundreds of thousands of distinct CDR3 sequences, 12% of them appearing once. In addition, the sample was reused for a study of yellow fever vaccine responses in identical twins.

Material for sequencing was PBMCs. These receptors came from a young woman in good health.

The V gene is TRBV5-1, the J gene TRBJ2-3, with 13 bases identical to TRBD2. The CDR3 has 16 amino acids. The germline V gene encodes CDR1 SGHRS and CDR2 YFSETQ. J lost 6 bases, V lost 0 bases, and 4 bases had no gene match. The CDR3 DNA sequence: TGCGCCAGCAGCTTGGTCGTGACTAGCGGGAGGGATACGCAGTATTTT. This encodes CASSLVVTSGRDTQYF.

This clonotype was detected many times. The CDR3 is CASQASLGPEAFF. The CDR3 region has the DNA TGCGCCAGTCAGGCCTCCCTAGGCCCTGAAGCTTTCTTT. V usage is TRBV5-1 and J usage is TRBJ1-1; no firm D call. The CDR3 has 13 residues. Trimming took 8 bases from V and 6 from J, leaving 17 bases between them. CDR1 SGHRS and CDR2 YFSETQ come from the germline V gene.

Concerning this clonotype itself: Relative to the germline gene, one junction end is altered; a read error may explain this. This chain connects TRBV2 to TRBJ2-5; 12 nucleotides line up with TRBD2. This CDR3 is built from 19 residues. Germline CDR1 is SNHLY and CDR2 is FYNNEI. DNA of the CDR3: TGTACCAGCAGTTTAAGCCCTAGCGGGAGGGCCCCCCCGCGAGAGACCCAGTACTTC. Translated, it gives CTSSLSPSGRAPPRETQYF. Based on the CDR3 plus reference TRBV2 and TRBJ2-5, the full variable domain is EPEVTQTPSHQVTQMGQEVILRCVPISNHLYFYWYRQILGQKVEFLVSFYNNEISEKSEIFDDQFSVERPDGSNFTLKIRSTKLEDSAMYFCTSSLSPSGRAPPRETQYFGPGTRLLVL.

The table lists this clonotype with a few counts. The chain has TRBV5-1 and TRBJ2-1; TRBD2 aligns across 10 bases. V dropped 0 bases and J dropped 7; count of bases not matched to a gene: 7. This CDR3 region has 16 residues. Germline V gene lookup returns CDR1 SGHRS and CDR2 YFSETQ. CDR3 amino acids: CASSLALAGVGNEQFF. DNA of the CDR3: TGCGCCAGCAGCTTGGCCCTAGCGGGAGTCGGTAATGAGCAGTTCTTC.

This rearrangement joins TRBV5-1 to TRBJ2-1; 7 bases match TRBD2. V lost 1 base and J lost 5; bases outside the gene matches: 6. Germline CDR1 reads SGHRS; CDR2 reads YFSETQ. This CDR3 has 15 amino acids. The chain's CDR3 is CASSLCGGSHNEQFF. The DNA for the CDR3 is TGCGCCAGCAGCTTGTGCGGGGGATCCCACAATGAGCAGTTCTTC.

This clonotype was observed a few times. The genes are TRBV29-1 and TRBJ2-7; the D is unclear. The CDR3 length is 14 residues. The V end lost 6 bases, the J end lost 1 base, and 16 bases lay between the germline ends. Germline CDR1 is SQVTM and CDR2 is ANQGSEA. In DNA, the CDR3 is TGCAGCGTGCTCACTATCGACAAGTCCTACGAGCAGTACTTC. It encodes CSVLTIDKSYEQYF.

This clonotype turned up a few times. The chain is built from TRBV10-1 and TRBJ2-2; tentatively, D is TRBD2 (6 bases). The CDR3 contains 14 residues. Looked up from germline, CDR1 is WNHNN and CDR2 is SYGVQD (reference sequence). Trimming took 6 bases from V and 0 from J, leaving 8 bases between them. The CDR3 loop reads CASRPGANTGELFF. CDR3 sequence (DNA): TGCGCCAGCAGACCGGGGGCGAACACCGGGGAGCTGTTTTTT.

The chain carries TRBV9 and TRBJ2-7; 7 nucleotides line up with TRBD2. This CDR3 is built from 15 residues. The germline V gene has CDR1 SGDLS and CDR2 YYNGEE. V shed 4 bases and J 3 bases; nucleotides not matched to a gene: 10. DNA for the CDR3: TGTGCCAGCAGCCAGAGGGCTAGCGGTGTCTACGAGCAGTACTTC. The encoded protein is CASSQRASGVYEQYF.

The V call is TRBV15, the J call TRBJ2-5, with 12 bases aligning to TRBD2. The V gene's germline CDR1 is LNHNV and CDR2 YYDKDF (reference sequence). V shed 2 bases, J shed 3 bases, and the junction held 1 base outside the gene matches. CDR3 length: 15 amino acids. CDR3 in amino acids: CATSRRLAGEETQYF. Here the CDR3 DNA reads TGTGCCACCAGCAGAAGACTAGCGGGAGAAGAGACCCAGTACTTC.

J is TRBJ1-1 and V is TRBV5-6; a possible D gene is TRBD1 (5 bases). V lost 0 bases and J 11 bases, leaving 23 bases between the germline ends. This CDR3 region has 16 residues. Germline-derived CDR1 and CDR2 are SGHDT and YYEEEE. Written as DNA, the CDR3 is TGTGCCAGCAGCTTGGGGGGGGATGGGGTCCCCACGGTCGCTTTCTTT. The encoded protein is CASSLGGDGVPTVAFF.

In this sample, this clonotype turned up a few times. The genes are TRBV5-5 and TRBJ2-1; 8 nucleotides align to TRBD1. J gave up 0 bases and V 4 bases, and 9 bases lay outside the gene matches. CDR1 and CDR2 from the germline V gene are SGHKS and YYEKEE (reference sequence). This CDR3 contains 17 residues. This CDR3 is CASSRDRMSGSYNEQFF. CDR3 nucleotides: TGTGCCAGCAGCCGGGACAGGATGTCCGGCTCCTACAATGAGCAGTTCTTC.

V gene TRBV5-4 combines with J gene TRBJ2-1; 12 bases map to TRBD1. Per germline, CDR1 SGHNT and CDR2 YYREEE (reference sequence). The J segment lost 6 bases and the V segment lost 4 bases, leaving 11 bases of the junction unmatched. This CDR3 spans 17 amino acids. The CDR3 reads CASSPPPGTGGLNEQFF. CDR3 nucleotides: TGTGCCAGCAGCCCACCCCCGGGGACAGGGGGCCTCAATGAGCAGTTCTTC.

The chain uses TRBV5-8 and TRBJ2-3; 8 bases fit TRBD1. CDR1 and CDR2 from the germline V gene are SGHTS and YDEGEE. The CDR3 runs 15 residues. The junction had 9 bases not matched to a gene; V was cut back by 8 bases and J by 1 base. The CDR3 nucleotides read TGTGCCAGTAGAGGACAGGGAACGGGCACAGATACGCAGTATTTT. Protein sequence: CASRGQGTGTDTQYF.

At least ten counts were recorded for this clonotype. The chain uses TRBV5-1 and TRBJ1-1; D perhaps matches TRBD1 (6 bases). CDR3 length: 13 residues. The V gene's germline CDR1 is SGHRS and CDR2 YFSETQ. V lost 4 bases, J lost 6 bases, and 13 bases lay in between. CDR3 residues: CASSTGITPEAFF. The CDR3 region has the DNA TGCGCCAGCAGCACAGGGATAACCCCTGAAGCTTTCTTT.

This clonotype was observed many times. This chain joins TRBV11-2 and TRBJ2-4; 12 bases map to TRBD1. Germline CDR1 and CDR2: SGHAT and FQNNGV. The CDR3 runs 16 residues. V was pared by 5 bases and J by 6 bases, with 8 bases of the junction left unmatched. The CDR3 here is CASSGGTGGRGNIQYF. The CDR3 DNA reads TGTGCCAGCAGCGGCGGGACAGGGGGCCGCGGAAACATTCAGTACTTC.

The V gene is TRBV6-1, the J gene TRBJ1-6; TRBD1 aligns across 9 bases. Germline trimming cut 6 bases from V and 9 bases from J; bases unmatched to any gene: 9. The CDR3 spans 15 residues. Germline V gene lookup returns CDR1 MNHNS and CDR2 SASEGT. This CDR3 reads CASSSGTGRSSPLHF. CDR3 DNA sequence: TGTGCCAGCAGCTCCGGGACAGGGAGGAGTTCACCCCTCCACTTT.